This T cell receptor beta chain derives from a study of blood T cell repertoires in COVID-19. This CDR3 is built from 14 residues. Germline V gene lookup returns CDR1 MGHRA and CDR2 YSYEKL. Trimming shortened V by 3 bases and J by 2 bases, and 10 bases separated the two germline ends. Profiled with immunoSEQ multiplex PCR; TCRdb holds only in-frame clones, not every one. The sample contains 330,000 or so clones, roughly nine tenths of which appear only once. Sequencing was done on a sample of peripheral blood. This receptor was identified in an older woman with COVID-19, enrolled during active disease. This chain uses TRBV4-1 with TRBJ1-2; D is possibly TRBD1 (5 bases). The CDR3 nucleotides read TGCGCCAGCAGCCATGACAGAGTAAACTATGGCTACACCTTC. Translation gives CASSHDRVNYGYTF.